A single sample is the source of the 28 T cell receptor beta chains below, sequenced in a study of cytomegalovirus exposure and HLA in healthy donors (dated by TCRdb to the late 2010s). Libraries were constructed by the immunoSEQ multiplex PCR assay. For the multiplex PCR, a mixture combining 60 forward primers for TCR Vbeta segments and 13 reverse primers for TCR Jbeta segments was used. The clones in this table, taken by TCRdb from immuneACCESS, are in-frame only. Not every clone is retained; where verified, under half of the shortfall comes from an unresolved V gene, and the cause of the rest is unknown. Across this sample there are a few hundred thousand clones, with 80% seen only once. Clones ranked in the top ten supply roughly 0.31% of the sample. The sequencing input was PBMCs. The receptors were sampled from a girl under 10 years old in good health and CMV-seronegative.

V is TRBV6-6 and J is TRBJ1-1; TRBD1 matches at 8 bases. CDR3 size: 14 residues. Germline-derived CDR1 and CDR2 are MNHNY and SVGAGI (reference sequence). After removal of 8 bases from V and 1 base from J, the junction contained 6 bases not matched to a gene. As DNA, the CDR3 is TGTGCCAGCCGAAGAGGACAGGGGAACACTGAAGCTTTCTTT. It translates to CASRRGQGNTEAFF.

The J gene is TRBJ1-1, the V gene TRBV19; 8 bases fit TRBD1. The CDR3 sequence is 14 residues long. CDR1 is LNHDA, CDR2 SQIVND, per germline (reference sequence). The junction had 5 bases not matched to a gene; V was cut back by 5 bases and J by 3 bases. CDR3 amino acids: CASSGQGPDTEAFF. The CDR3 DNA sequence: TGTGCCAGTAGTGGACAGGGACCCGACACTGAAGCTTTCTTT.

J is TRBJ2-1 and V is TRBV7-3, with D hard to call. CDR1 and CDR2 from the germline V gene are SGHTA and FQGTGA. Trimming shortened V by 2 bases and J by 3 bases, and 5 bases separated the two germline ends. The CDR3 contains 13 residues. The CDR3 loop reads CASSLFGYNEQFF. In DNA form, the CDR3 reads TGTGCCAGCAGCTTATTCGGCTACAATGAGCAGTTCTTC.

The chain joins TRBV7-6 to TRBJ2-1; 10 bases are a match to TRBD2. There are 16 residues in the CDR3. Germline loops: CDR1 SGHVS, CDR2 FNYEAQ. The V gene end was trimmed by 3 bases and the J gene end by 3 bases; junction bases not matched to a gene: 5. CDR3 sequence reads: CASSFGLAEVYNEQFF. The DNA for the CDR3 is TGTGCCAGCAGCTTTGGACTAGCGGAAGTCTACAATGAGCAGTTCTTC.

This chain joins TRBV4-1 and TRBJ2-1, with TRBD2 matching over 12 bases. The CDR3 extends over 16 amino acids. The ends lost 0 bases at V and 10 bases at J; junction bases unmatched: 7. Germline V CDR1 and CDR2: MGHRA, YSYEKL. In nucleotides, the CDR3 is TGCGCCAGCAGCCAAGATGGACTAGCGGGGAATCTCGAGCAGTTCTTC. The encoded protein is CASSQDGLAGNLEQFF.

This chain joins TRBV6-5 and TRBJ2-7; D gene uncertain. The CDR3 extends over 14 amino acids. Germline assignment: CDR1 MNHEY and CDR2 SVGAGI. The ends were cut back, 0 bases at V and 2 bases at J, with 8 bases in the middle. CDR3 sequence reads: CASSYSRQTYEQYF. CDR3 DNA sequence: TGTGCCAGCAGTTACTCGCGGCAAACCTACGAGCAGTACTTC.

This chain uses TRBV7-2 with TRBJ2-7; the match to TRBD2 covers 9 bases. The CDR3 totals 19 residues. Per the germline V gene, CDR1 is SGHTA and CDR2 is FQGNSA. V shed 0 bases, J shed 3 bases, and the junction held 15 bases outside the gene matches. CDR3 amino acids: CASSLAGTSLGRRGYEQYF. In nucleotides, the CDR3 is TGTGCCAGCAGCTTAGCCGGGACTAGCTTAGGAAGGAGGGGCTACGAGCAGTACTTC.

The count of this clone is one. CDR3: CASSYSGQDTQYF. The CDR3 nucleotides read TGTGCCAGCAGTTACTCGGGACAGGATACGCAGTATTTT. The chain links TRBV6-6 to TRBJ2-3; 7 positions agree with TRBD1. V trimming: 0 bases; J trimming: 6 bases; junction bases outside the gene matches: 0. Germline CDR1 MNHNY, CDR2 SVGAGI (reference sequence). The CDR3 loop spans 13 amino acids.

In regard to this clone: One junction end does not reproduce the germline sequence, and a read error may be involved. The CDR3 sequence: CASGWGGGDPQYF. The CDR3 DNA reads TGTGCCAGCGGCTGGGGAGGGGGAGATCCGCAGTATTTT. The V and J genes are TRBV5-6 and TRBJ2-3; D perhaps matches TRBD2 (7 bases). CDR1 is SGHDT and CDR2 is YYEEEE in the germline V gene. The CDR3 sequence is 13 residues long.

The chain links TRBV27 to TRBJ2-1; 9 bases fit TRBD1. Germline V CDR1 and CDR2: MNHEY, SMNVEV (reference sequence). V lost 5 bases and J lost 2; bases outside the gene matches: 7. The CDR3 loop spans 16 amino acids. CDR3 sequence reads: CASSRDRDGTYNEQFF. The CDR3 coding sequence is TGTGCCAGCAGTCGGGACAGGGACGGAACCTACAATGAGCAGTTCTTC.

This sequence joins TRBV7-8 and TRBJ2-7, with 7 bases lining up with TRBD2. The length of the CDR3 is 15 residues. Germline V lookup: CDR1 SGHVS, CDR2 FQNEAQ. Unmatched junction bases numbered 7, after V lost 2 bases and J lost 3 bases. In DNA form, the CDR3 reads TGTGCCAGCAGCTTACGGACTAGGTCAGTCTACGAGCAGTACTTC. Translated, it gives CASSLRTRSVYEQYF. Complete variable domain (other parts from reference TRBV7-8 and TRBJ2-7): GAGVSQSPRYKVAKRGQDVALRCDPISGHVSLFWYQQALGQGPEFLTYFQNEAQLDKSGLPSDRFFAERPEGSVSTLKIQRTQQEDSAVYLCASSLRTRSVYEQYFGPGTRLTVT.

V is TRBV15 and J is TRBJ1-2, with a possible D match to TRBD1 (5 bases). Deletions cut 1 base from V and 8 bases from J, with 14 bases between. The CDR3 length is 14 residues. Germline V gene lookup returns CDR1 LNHNV and CDR2 YYDKDF (reference sequence). CDR3 in amino acids: CATSRGAGRRGYTF. The CDR3 DNA sequence: TGTGCCACCAGCAGAGGGGCGGGACGACGGGGCTACACCTTC. The variable domain in full, with the rest retrieved from reference TRBV15 and TRBJ1-2, is DAMVIQNPRYQVTQFGKPVTLSCSQTLNHNVMYWYQQKSSQAPKLLFHYYDKDFNNEADTPDNFQSRRPNTSFCFLDIRSPGLGDTAMYLCATSRGAGRRGYTFGSGTRLTVV.

J is TRBJ1-4 and V is TRBV6-5, with D tentatively TRBD1 (5 bases). Looked up from germline, CDR1 is MNHEY and CDR2 is SVGAGI. V gave up 10 bases and J gave up 5 bases, with 20 bases separating them. There are 15 residues in the CDR3. CDR3 protein: CATKSWTRQNEKLFF. The CDR3 DNA follows: TGTGCCACCAAATCCTGGACACGCCAAAATGAAAAACTGTTTTTT.

This clone came up once. The chain joins TRBV6-5 to TRBJ1-5; D is undetermined. The germline V and J ends were trimmed by 2 bases and 7 bases, with 15 bases remaining between them. Looked up from germline, CDR1 is MNHEY and CDR2 is SVGAGI. The CDR3 is 15 amino acids. CDR3 in amino acids: CASSYPWEVGQPQHF. The CDR3 DNA is TGTGCCAGCAGTTACCCCTGGGAGGTAGGACAGCCCCAGCATTTT.

The chain carries TRBV5-6 and TRBJ2-1, with D tentatively TRBD1 (5 bases). This CDR3 has 13 residues. Germline CDR1 and CDR2: SGHDT and YYEEEE. The V and J ends lost 4 bases and 5 bases respectively, with 10 bases between them. The CDR3 sequence is CASSGVQDNEQFF. CDR3 DNA sequence: TGTGCCAGCAGCGGTGTACAGGACAATGAGCAGTTCTTC.

This clone appeared a few times. The chain links TRBV6-5 to TRBJ1-6; 7 bases are shared with TRBD1. Germline CDR1 MNHEY, CDR2 SVGAGI. The CDR3 runs 16 residues. V was pared by 0 bases and J by 10 bases, with 9 bases of the junction left unmatched. CDR3 nucleotides: TGTGCCAGCAGTTACTCACCGGACAGGAGGAAATCACCCCTCCACTTT. Its translation: CASSYSPDRRKSPLHF.

The chain has TRBV5-1 and TRBJ2-7; 11 positions match TRBD2. After removal of 0 bases from V and 4 bases from J, the junction contained 6 bases not matched to a gene. The CDR3 is 16 amino acids. The germline V gene has CDR1 SGHRS and CDR2 YFSETQ. The CDR3 reads CASSLAVAGGPYEQYF. CDR3 DNA: TGCGCCAGCAGCTTGGCGGTAGCGGGGGGGCCTTACGAGCAGTACTTC.

The rearrangement links TRBV10-3 to TRBJ2-5; 7 bases agree with TRBD1. The CDR3 extends over 14 amino acids. CDR1 ENHRY and CDR2 SYGVKD come from the germline V gene. V was clipped by 3 bases and J by 5 bases; unmatched bases: 6. The CDR3 DNA reads as TGTGCCATCAGTGATAACAGGGGCGGGGAGACCCAGTACTTC. Encoded protein: CAISDNRGGETQYF.

V gene TRBV2 combines with J gene TRBJ2-7; 12 bases match TRBD1. CDR1 SNHLY and CDR2 FYNNEI come from the germline V gene. V lost 7 bases and J lost 6; bases outside the gene matches: 7. This CDR3 region has 14 residues. The CDR3 nucleotides read TGTGCCAGCAAGACTGGGACAGGGGGCGGCGAGCAGTACTTC. Protein sequence: CASKTGTGGGEQYF.

The chain carries TRBV6-5 and TRBJ1-2; possibly TRBD1 for D (6 bases). Germline V gene data show CDR1 as MNHEY and CDR2 as SVGAGI. V was cut by 0 bases and J by 0 bases, with 11 bases left in between. This CDR3 is built from 16 residues. The DNA of the CDR3 is TGTGCCAGCAGTTACTCGAATCAGGGGACTAACTATGGCTACACCTTC. This translates into CASSYSNQGTNYGYTF.

This chain links TRBV10-3 with TRBJ1-5; 9 bases align to TRBD1. The CDR3 consists of 13 residues. The V and J ends lost 8 bases and 7 bases, in that order; junction bases with no gene match: 6. Germline CDR1 and CDR2: ENHRY and SYGVKD. The CDR3 is CAIQDRGDQPQHF. The CDR3 DNA follows: TGTGCCATCCAGGACAGGGGCGACCAGCCCCAGCATTTT.

This clone was counted between two and nine times. This chain connects TRBV27 to TRBJ2-5; D is perhaps TRBD1 (6 bases). Matching the DNA end better, TRBJ2-7 makes the J call doubtful. The length of the CDR3 is 13 residues. Per germline, CDR1 MNHEY and CDR2 SMNVEV (reference sequence). CDR3 residues: CASRSGTHHEQYF. The CDR3 DNA follows: TGTGCCAGCAGGTCCGGGACACACCACGAGCAGTACTTC.

The chain recombines TRBV29-1 with TRBJ2-3; D is perhaps TRBD1 (5 bases). Germline assignment: CDR1 SQVTM and CDR2 ANQGSEA. The CDR3 sequence is 13 residues long. V was clipped by 3 bases and J by 4 bases, with 11 bases between them. CDR3 protein: CSVDGAGSDTQYF. CDR3 bases: TGCAGCGTTGATGGGGCAGGGTCAGATACGCAGTATTTT.

The chain carries TRBV5-6 and TRBJ1-4, with D hard to call. With 6 bases removed from V and 6 bases from J, the gap between germline ends came to 15 bases. There are 14 residues in the CDR3. CDR1 is SGHDT and CDR2 is YYEEEE in the germline V gene. CDR3 nucleotides: TGTGCCAGCACCGTAGGAGGTGGAGATGAAAAACTGTTTTTT. Its translation is CASTVGGGDEKLFF.

The chain couples TRBV5-1 to TRBJ2-7; 7 bases line up with TRBD1. Germline V gene sequence: CDR1 SGHRS, CDR2 YFSETQ. This CDR3 is 12 amino acids long. J gave up 6 bases and V 0 bases, and 0 bases lay outside the gene matches. The CDR3 reads CASSLDRGEQYF. CDR3 nucleotide sequence: TGCGCCAGCAGCTTGGACAGGGGCGAGCAGTACTTC.

This chain links TRBV9 with TRBJ2-3; D is perhaps TRBD1 (6 bases). With 3 bases removed from V and 2 bases from J, the gap between germline ends came to 16 bases. In germline, CDR1 is SGDLS, CDR2 YYNGEE. The CDR3 is made up of 16 amino acids. CDR3 sequence reads: CASSARDRFFTDTQYF. The CDR3 DNA follows: TGTGCCAGCAGCGCCAGAGACAGGTTCTTCACAGATACGCAGTATTTT.

This chain links TRBV18 with TRBJ2-1, with a weak D call TRBD2 (6 bases). Germline V gives CDR1 KGHSH, CDR2 LQKENI. The CDR3 spans 15 residues. The V and J ends lost 1 base and 1 base respectively, with 8 bases between them. The CDR3 DNA reads as TGTGCCAGCTCACCACTACGGGGGTCCTACAATGAGCAGTTCTTC. It translates to CASSPLRGSYNEQFF.

The rearrangement uses TRBV27 and TRBJ2-7; TRBD2 aligns across 9 bases. V lost 6 bases, J lost 3 bases, and 6 bases stayed unmatched. Germline CDR1 is MNHEY and CDR2 is SMNVEV (reference sequence). The CDR3 length is 14 residues. CDR3 coding DNA: TGTGCCAGCAGCCAGCGGGGGGTAGGCTACGAGCAGTACTTC. Its translation: CASSQRGVGYEQYF.